The rows below give T cell receptor beta chains drawn from one sample of a study of blood T cell repertoires in COVID-19. Sequencing used immunoSEQ multiplex PCR; TCRdb keeps in-frame clones, though not all of them. There are about 170,000 clones in the sample; roughly 81% occur only once, and approximately 7.7% lies in the top ten. The sample was peripheral blood. These receptors were taken from a man aged 35-49 years who had recovered from COVID-19. CDR3s include the opening cysteine and the closing phenylalanine or tryptophan. The D gene is left open where the match is weak. A clone size is listed for some rows: how often the clone was seen (once, few, many), or a class if it is expanded.

v_call	d_call	j_call	clone_size	cdr3_nt	cdr3_aa
TRBV7-9	NA	TRBJ1-5	NA	TGTGCCAGCAGCGGACGGGGTCCTCGGCCCCAGCATTTT	CASSGRGPRPQHF
TRBV11-3	NA	TRBJ2-2	NA	TGTGCCAGCAGCCCGCAGGGGCACACCGGGGAGCTGTTTTTT	CASSPQGHTGELFF
TRBV6-1	NA	TRBJ1-6	NA	TGTGCCAGCAGTGAAGCGGACAGTTCACCCCTCCACTTT	CASSEADSSPLHF
TRBV7-2	NA	TRBJ2-7	NA	TGTGCCAGCAGCTTTATAGGGGCCTACGAGCAGTACTTC	CASSFIGAYEQYF
TRBV5-4	TRBD2	TRBJ2-3	NA	TGTGCCAGCAGCTTGGGGACTAGGACGGGGTCGGTGGCGCAGTATTTT	CASSLGTRTGSVAQYF
TRBV28	NA	TRBJ2-1	NA	TGTGCCAGCAGTGCCCGGGACAAATACAATGAGCAGTTCTTC	CASSARDKYNEQFF
TRBV28	TRBD1	TRBJ2-3	NA	TGTGCCAGCAGGCCGCCGGGACAGGGGATGGGAGGTGTGACAGATACGCAGTATTTT	CASRPPGQGMGGVTDTQYF
TRBV4-1	NA	TRBJ2-7	NA	TGCGCCAGCAGCCAAGTGGCCAGTTCCTACGAGCAGTACTTC	CASSQVASSYEQYF
TRBV6-5	NA	TRBJ1-1	NA	TGTGCCACCTCACAGGACATGAACACTGAAGCTTTCTTT	CATSQDMNTEAFF
TRBV4-1	NA	TRBJ2-3	once	TGCGCCAGCAGCCAAGCCCCCGGGTATTTT	CASSQAPGYF
TRBV19	NA	TRBJ2-2	NA	TGTGCCAGTAGTATAGTAGCAGCGAACACCGGGGAGCTGTTTTTT	CASSIVAANTGELFF
TRBV3-1/TRBV3-2	TRBD1	TRBJ2-7	NA	TGTGCCAGCAGCCTAGGGACAGGGGTAGTCGTACAGCAGTACTTC	CASSLGTGVVVQQYF
TRBV5-4	NA	TRBJ2-5	NA	TGTGCCAGCAGCCAGACTGGTTATCCTGGGGAGACCCAGTACTTC	CASSQTGYPGETQYF
TRBV6-5	TRBD2	TRBJ2-7	NA	TGTGCCAGCAGCCCAGGGACTAGCGGGAGGGTTGGCGGGTACTTC	CASSPGTSGRVGGYF
TRBV12-3/TRBV12-4	TRBD1	TRBJ2-5	NA	TGTGCCAGCAGATCAGGACAGGGAGAGACCCAGTACTTC	CASRSGQGETQYF
TRBV7-8	TRBD2	TRBJ2-5	NA	TGTGCCAGCAGTCACTCACTAGCGGGGGTTCCCGCGCCCCAGTACTTC	CASSHSLAGVPAPQYF
TRBV30	NA	TRBJ1-6	NA	TGTGCCTGGAGTGCGGGGGGTTCCTATAATTCACCCCTCCACTTT	CAWSAGGSYNSPLHF
TRBV6-5	TRBD2	TRBJ2-7	NA	TGTGCCAGCCGGACTAGCTCTACCTACGAGCAGTACTTC	CASRTSSTYEQYF
TRBV20-1	NA	TRBJ2-4	NA	TGCAGTGTGGGCCATCGTGACATTCAGTACTTC	CSVGHRDIQYF
TRBV2	NA	TRBJ2-2	NA	TGTGCCAGCAGTCGTCGGAACACCGGGGAGCTGTTTTTT	CASSRRNTGELFF
TRBV6-1	NA	TRBJ1-5	NA	TGTGCCAGCAGTGAGATGACACAGCCCCAGCATTTT	CASSEMTQPQHF